A single sample is the source of the 17 T cell receptor beta chains below, sequenced in a study of T cell clones after liver transplantation. The assay was immunoSEQ multiplex PCR, and TCRdb's table has in-frame clones only and misses some. The table records 90,000 to 120,000 clones, approximately 78% of them present only once. Here the sequenced sample was CD4+ T cells from blood, taken before liver transplant. Every receptor here comes from a human donor who received a liver transplant.

This chain joins TRBV2 and TRBJ1-5; 11 nucleotides match TRBD1. Trimming took 5 bases from V and 7 from J; bases not matched to a gene: 10. CDR1 is SNHLY, CDR2 FYNNEI, per germline. CDR3 size: 16 residues. For the CDR3, the DNA is TGTGCCAGCAGTCCCAGGACAGGGGGCAAGGAGCAGCCCCAGCATTTT. This gives the protein CASSPRTGGKEQPQHF.

The CDR3 sequence: CASSLAGQGQPQHF. For the CDR3, the DNA is TGTGCCAGCTCCCTCGCAGGGCAAGGGCAGCCCCAGCATTTT. This sequence joins TRBV18 and TRBJ1-5; possible D gene TRBD1, 5 bases. The CDR3 covers 14 residues. Germline assignment: CDR1 KGHSH and CDR2 LQKENI. V lost 6 bases and J 7 bases, leaving 16 bases between the germline ends.

The chain couples TRBV9 to TRBJ2-1; 8 bases are a match to TRBD1. The CDR3 spans 15 residues. V dropped 4 bases and J dropped 1; count of bases not matched to a gene: 4. Germline loops: CDR1 SGDLS, CDR2 YYNGEE. The CDR3 sequence is CASSPDRGSYNEQFF. For the CDR3, the DNA is TGTGCCAGCAGCCCCGACAGGGGTTCCTACAATGAGCAGTTCTTC.

The chain carries TRBV20-1 and TRBJ1-2; unclear D gene. V was clipped by 4 bases and J by 13 bases, with 16 bases between them. The germline V gene encodes CDR1 DFQATT and CDR2 SNEGSKA (reference sequence). The CDR3 runs 11 residues. DNA for the CDR3: TGCAGTGCTATCTTGGGTAGAATTTCCACCTTC. It encodes CSAILGRISTF.

The CDR3 coding sequence is TGTGCCAGCAACCTAGGTTTACAGGGGAGCTCTGGGGCCAACGTCCTGACTTTC. Its translation: CASNLGLQGSSGANVLTF. The chain couples TRBV9 to TRBJ2-6; TRBD1 agrees at 7 bases. Germline-derived CDR1 and CDR2 are SGDLS and YYNGEE. V lost 6 bases and J lost 0; bases outside the gene matches: 12. This CDR3 has 18 amino acids.

V usage is TRBV18 and J usage is TRBJ2-3; 8 nucleotides agree with TRBD1. The CDR3 runs to 15 residues. Trimming removed 5 bases from V and 3 bases from J; junction bases left unmatched: 7. The germline V gene encodes CDR1 KGHSH and CDR2 LQKENI. As DNA, the CDR3 is TGTGCCAGCTCATCTTCGACAGGGGCAACAGATACGCAGTATTTT. Its protein is CASSSSTGATDTQYF.

The chain is built from TRBV7-9 and TRBJ2-3; D not resolved. This CDR3 has 15 residues. Trimming shortened V by 5 bases and J by 0 bases, and 12 bases separated the two germline ends. Germline CDR1 reads SEHNR; CDR2 reads FQNEAQ (reference sequence). In DNA, the CDR3 is TGTGCCAGCAGCCTACTCCTTGGAAGCACAGATACGCAGTATTTT. Translation: CASSLLLGSTDTQYF.

This chain joins TRBV13 and TRBJ2-4; 9 positions match TRBD1. V lost 5 bases and J lost 8; bases outside the gene matches: 4. In germline, CDR1 is PRHDT, CDR2 FYEKMQ (reference sequence). The CDR3 has 13 amino acids. CDR3 DNA sequence: TGTGCCAGCAGCCCGGACAGGGGAGACATTCAGTACTTC. It translates to CASSPDRGDIQYF.

The sample holds a few counts of this clone. The V gene is TRBV11-2, the J gene TRBJ2-7, with 12 bases lining up with TRBD2. The CDR3 runs to 15 residues. CDR1 is SGHAT, CDR2 FQNNGV, per germline. Trimming removed 3 bases from V and 1 base from J; junction bases left unmatched: 1. The CDR3 reads CASSFTSGGSYEQYF. Written as DNA, the CDR3 is TGTGCCAGCAGCTTTACTAGCGGGGGGTCCTACGAGCAGTACTTC. Full variable domain (outside the CDR3, taken from reference TRBV11-2 and TRBJ2-7): EAGVAQSPRYKIIEKRQSVAFWCNPISGHATLYWYQQILGQGPKLLIQFQNNGVVDDSQLPKDRFSAERLKGVDSTLKIQPAKLEDSAVYLCASSFTSGGSYEQYFGPGTRLTVT.

The chain couples TRBV7-2 to TRBJ2-2, with TRBD2 identical over 7 bases. The CDR3 has 17 amino acids. V lost 4 bases to trimming and J lost 5 bases; unmatched junction nucleotides: 13. CDR1 is SGHTA and CDR2 is FQGNSA in the germline V gene. In nucleotides, the CDR3 is TGTGCCAGCAGCTCCTCCCTTTTGGGGGGGAGGACCGGGGAGCTGTTTTTT. This sequence encodes CASSSSLLGGRTGELFF.

For the CDR3, the DNA is TGTGCCAGCAGTGACCAGGGTTTGACCTCTGGGGCCAACGTCCTGACTTTC. Amino acids: CASSDQGLTSGANVLTF. The V call is TRBV6-4, the J call TRBJ2-6; weak D call: TRBD1 (5 bases). The length of the CDR3 is 17 residues. Trimming shortened V by 2 bases and J by 0 bases, and 11 bases separated the two germline ends. Germline CDR1 MRHNA, CDR2 SNTAGT.

The CDR3 here is CASSPNRQSTQYF. The CDR3 DNA sequence: TGTGCCAGCAGCCCCAATAGGCAGAGCACGCAGTATTTT. This chain links TRBV7-2 with TRBJ2-3; D gene uncertain. In germline, CDR1 is SGHTA, CDR2 FQGNSA. The CDR3 sequence is 13 residues long. V was clipped by 5 bases and J by 9 bases, with 15 bases between them.

The gene calls are TRBV7-2 and TRBJ1-5, with TRBD1 as a possible D gene (5 bases). This CDR3 spans 15 amino acids. Germline-derived CDR1 and CDR2 are SGHTA and FQGNSA. V was trimmed by 1 base and J by 7 bases, leaving 14 bases between them. This CDR3 is CASSLVGRGEQPQHF. For the CDR3, the DNA is TGTGCCAGCAGCTTAGTGGGGAGGGGAGAACAGCCCCAGCATTTT.

V gene TRBV19 combines with J gene TRBJ2-6, with D perhaps assigned TRBD1 or TRBD2 (5 bases each). Germline assignment: CDR1 LNHDA and CDR2 SQIVND (reference sequence). V was clipped by 10 bases and J by 2 bases, with 15 bases between them. The CDR3 spans 15 residues. For the CDR3, the DNA is TGTGCCATCGGGGCTAAGGGCGCTGGGGCCAACGTCCTGACTTTC. Its protein product is CAIGAKGAGANVLTF. Variable domain in full (rest from reference TRBV19 and TRBJ2-6): DGGITQSPKYLFRKEGQNVTLSCEQNLNHDAMYWYRQDPGQGLRLIYYSQIVNDFQKGDIAEGYSVSREKKESFPLTVTSAQKNPTAFYLCAIGAKGAGANVLTFGAGSRLTVL.

The genes are TRBV7-2 and TRBJ2-1, with TRBD2 matching 8 bases. This CDR3 spans 16 amino acids. Germline loops: CDR1 SGHTA, CDR2 FQGNSA. The V and J ends lost 5 bases and 2 bases, in that order; junction bases with no gene match: 8. CDR3 sequence: CASSILAGLPYNEQFF. CDR3 nucleotides: TGTGCCAGCAGCATCTTAGCGGGACTACCCTACAATGAGCAGTTCTTC.

The CDR3 DNA reads TGTGCCAGCTCATCCCAGGGCACAGAGACCCAGTACTTC. It specifies CASSSQGTETQYF. V usage is TRBV18 and J usage is TRBJ2-5, with D possibly being TRBD1 (5 bases). CDR1 is KGHSH, CDR2 LQKENI, per germline. V lost 5 bases to trimming and J lost 4 bases, with 11 bases between them. CDR3 length: 13 residues.

The genes are TRBV7-2 and TRBJ2-5; D gene ambiguous. Germline V CDR1 and CDR2: SGHTA, FQGNSA. V dropped 6 bases and J dropped 0 bases, with 8 bases sitting between them. The CDR3 is 13 residues long. The CDR3 nucleotides read TGTGCCAGCAGTTTACAGCACCAAGAGACCCAGTACTTC. Its translation: CASSLQHQETQYF.